Listed here is a single T cell receptor (beta chain). This specimen belongs to a study of cytomegalovirus exposure and HLA in healthy donors. The PCR made use of 60 Vbeta and 13 Jbeta primers. Sequencing used immunoSEQ multiplex PCR; TCRdb keeps in-frame clones, though not all of them. The sample consists of about 210,000 clones, around 86% of them appearing once. Sequenced input: PBMCs. This clonotype was obtained from a woman aged 50 to 65 in good health and CMV-seropositive.

The CDR3 DNA reads TGCGCCAGCAGCCAAGTCACTAGCGGGGGAAGTGATACGCAGTATTTT. Its translation is CASSQVTSGGSDTQYF. V and J are TRBV4-3 and TRBJ2-3; 11 bases agree with TRBD2. V shed 1 base, J shed 6 bases, and the junction held 6 bases outside the gene matches. This CDR3 is 16 amino acids long. The germline gives CDR1 LGHNA, CDR2 YSLEER.